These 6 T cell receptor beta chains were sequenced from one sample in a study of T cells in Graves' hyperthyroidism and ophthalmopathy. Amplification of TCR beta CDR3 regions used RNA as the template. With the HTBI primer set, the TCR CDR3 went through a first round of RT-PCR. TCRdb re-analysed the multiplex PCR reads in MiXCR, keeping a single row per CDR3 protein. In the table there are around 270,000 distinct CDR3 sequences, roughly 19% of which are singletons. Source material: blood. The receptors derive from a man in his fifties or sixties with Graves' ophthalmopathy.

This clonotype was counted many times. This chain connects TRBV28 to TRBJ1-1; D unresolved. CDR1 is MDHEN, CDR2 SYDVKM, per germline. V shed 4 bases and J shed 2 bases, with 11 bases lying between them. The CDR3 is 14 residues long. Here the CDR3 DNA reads TGTGCCAGCAGTTCGGGGAGCCCTAACACTGAAGCTTTCTTT. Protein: CASSSGSPNTEAFF.

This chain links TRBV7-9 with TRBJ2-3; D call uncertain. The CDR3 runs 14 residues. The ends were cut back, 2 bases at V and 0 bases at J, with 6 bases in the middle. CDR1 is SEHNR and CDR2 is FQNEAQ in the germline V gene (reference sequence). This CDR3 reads CASSLTLSTDTQYF. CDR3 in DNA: TGTGCCAGCAGCTTAACGCTGAGCACAGATACGCAGTATTTT. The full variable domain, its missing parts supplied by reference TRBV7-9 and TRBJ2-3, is DTGVSQNPRHKITKRGQNVTFRCDPISEHNRLYWYRQTLGQGPEFLTYFQNEAQLEKSRLLSDRFSAERPKGSFSTLEIQRTEQGDSAMYLCASSLTLSTDTQYFGPGTRLTVL.

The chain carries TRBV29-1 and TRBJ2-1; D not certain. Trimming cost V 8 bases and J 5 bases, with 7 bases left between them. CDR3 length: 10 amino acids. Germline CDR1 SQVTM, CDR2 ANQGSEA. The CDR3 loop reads CSTANNEQFF. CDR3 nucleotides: TGCAGCACCGCCAACAATGAGCAGTTCTTC.

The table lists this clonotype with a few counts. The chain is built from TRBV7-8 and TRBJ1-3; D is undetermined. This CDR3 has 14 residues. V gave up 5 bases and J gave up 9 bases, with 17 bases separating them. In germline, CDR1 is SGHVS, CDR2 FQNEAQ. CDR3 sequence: CASSPLTQGGTIYF. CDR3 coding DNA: TGTGCCAGCAGCCCGCTAACCCAAGGTGGCACCATATATTTT.

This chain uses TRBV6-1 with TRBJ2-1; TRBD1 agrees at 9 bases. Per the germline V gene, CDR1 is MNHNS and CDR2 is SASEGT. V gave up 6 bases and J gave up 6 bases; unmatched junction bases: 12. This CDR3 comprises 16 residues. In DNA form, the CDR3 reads TGTGCCAGCAGGGAGGGACAGGGAGGGCCCCTCAATGAGCAGTTCTTC. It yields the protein CASREGQGGPLNEQFF.

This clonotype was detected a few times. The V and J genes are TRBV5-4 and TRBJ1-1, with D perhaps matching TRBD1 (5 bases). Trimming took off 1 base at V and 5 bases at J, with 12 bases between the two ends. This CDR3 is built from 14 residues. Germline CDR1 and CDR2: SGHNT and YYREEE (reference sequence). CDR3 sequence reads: CASSLTQGRTEAFF. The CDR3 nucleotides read TGTGCCAGCAGCTTGACTCAGGGCCGAACTGAAGCTTTCTTT. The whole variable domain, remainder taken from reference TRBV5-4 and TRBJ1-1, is ETGVTQSPTHLIKTRGQQVTLRCSSQSGHNTVSWYQQALGQGPQFIFQYYREEENGRGNFPPRFSGLQFPNYSSELNVNALELDDSALYLCASSLTQGRTEAFFGQGTRLTVV.